The 22 T cell receptor beta chains presented below share a single source sample, sequenced in a study of CD8+CD57+ T cells in acquired aplastic anemia. All patients picked for sequencing had shown, by flow cytometry, an expansion of CD8+CD57+ cells. The TCR beta profiling, which covered VDJ combination and CDR3 sequence, was carried out using genomic DNA as the template. TCRdb processed the reads anew with MiXCR; each CDR3 protein has one entry. The sample includes 89,000 or so distinct CDR3 sequences, about 66% seen only once; the top ten take 65%. Sequencing was done on a sample of sorted CD4+, CD8+, or CD8+CD57+ T cells (not recorded which) from PBMCs. Every receptor here comes from a human donor with aplastic anemia.

This clonotype was detected once. The chain couples TRBV11-2 to TRBJ2-6; tentatively, D is TRBD1 (5 bases). Germline V gene data show CDR1 as SGHAT and CDR2 as FQNNGV. The CDR3 is 15 amino acids. V was shortened by 5 bases and J by 2 bases, with 10 bases between the two germline ends. The DNA of the CDR3 is TGTGCCAGCAGCCAACAGGCTGCTGGGGCCAACGTCCTGACTTTC. Translated, it gives CASSQQAAGANVLTF.

This rearrangement joins TRBV2 to TRBJ1-4, with D perhaps TRBD1 (6 bases). This CDR3 region has 13 residues. Trimming pared 8 bases from V and 8 bases from J, leaving 15 bases between. Germline V CDR1 and CDR2: SNHLY, FYNNEI. CDR3 nucleotides: TGTGCCAGCTCGTACAGGGTGGGAGAAAAACTGTTTTTT. Translated: CASSYRVGEKLFF.

This clonotype has just a few counts. This chain joins TRBV20-1 and TRBJ1-1; D is undetermined. The CDR3 has 13 residues. V was pared by 0 bases and J by 7 bases, with 12 bases between. The germline V gene encodes CDR1 DFQATT and CDR2 SNEGSKA (reference sequence). The DNA for the CDR3 is TGCAGTGCTAGAGAATCGTATGGGGTTGAAGCTTTCTTT. It encodes CSARESYGVEAFF.

This clonotype was recorded only once. This rearrangement joins TRBV11-2 to TRBJ2-1; 9 bases map to TRBD2. The trim removed 8 bases at V and 2 bases at J, leaving 7 bases unmatched. CDR1 SGHAT and CDR2 FQNNGV come from the germline V gene. The CDR3 length is 15 residues. Written as DNA, the CDR3 is TGTGCCAGCTGGAGCGGGAGGAGGACCTACAATGAGCAGTTCTTC. Translated: CASWSGRRTYNEQFF.

The chain employs TRBV10-3 and TRBJ2-1, with 8 nucleotides matching TRBD2. CDR1 is ENHRY, CDR2 SYGVKD, per germline. V trimming: 10 bases; J trimming: 4 bases; junction bases outside the gene matches: 12. There are 15 residues in the CDR3. As DNA, the CDR3 is TGTGCCAGCAGCTCCCCCGGGGGGGCATACAATGAGCAGTTCTTC. It yields the protein CASSSPGGAYNEQFF.

CDR3 in amino acids: CASRDDGTGANVLTF. For the CDR3, the DNA is TGTGCCAGCAGGGATGATGGGACCGGGGCCAACGTCCTGACTTTC. The chain has TRBV2 and TRBJ2-6; either TRBD1 or TRBD2 may supply D (5 bases each). This CDR3 comprises 15 residues. Germline-derived CDR1 and CDR2 are SNHLY and FYNNEI. Trimming cost V 6 bases and J 4 bases, with 13 bases left between them.

The V gene is TRBV7-2, the J gene TRBJ1-1, with a tentative D call TRBD1 (5 bases). The CDR3 loop spans 13 amino acids. Germline lookup yields CDR1 SGHTA and CDR2 FQGNSA. V lost 6 bases and J 3 bases, leaving 11 bases between the germline ends. In nucleotides, the CDR3 is TGTGCCAGCAGTTTCGGGACGTACACTGAAGCTTTCTTT. It codes for CASSFGTYTEAFF.

This chain joins TRBV7-9 and TRBJ1-6; D may be TRBD1 (5 bases). Germline V gene lookup returns CDR1 SEHNR and CDR2 FQNEAQ (reference sequence). CDR3 length: 15 amino acids. V lost 0 bases, J lost 5 bases, and 8 bases lay in between. The DNA for the CDR3 is TGTGCCAGCAGCTTAGCGGGGGGAGATAATTCACCCCTCCACTTT. Amino acids: CASSLAGGDNSPLHF.

The chain has TRBV2 and TRBJ2-3; TRBD1 is a possible D gene (7 bases). CDR1 and CDR2 (germline): SNHLY, FYNNEI. Between the trimmed V and J ends, which lost 3 bases and 4 bases, there was a span of 14 bases. CDR3 length: 15 amino acids. CDR3 loop: CASSDRGRFSDTQYF. The CDR3 DNA reads as TGTGCCAGCAGTGACAGGGGGAGGTTTTCAGATACGCAGTATTTT.

The chain joins TRBV20-1 to TRBJ2-5; D is possibly TRBD2 (5 bases). Germline CDR1 and CDR2: DFQATT and SNEGSKA (reference sequence). Trimming took off 2 bases at V and 4 bases at J, with 8 bases between the two ends. The CDR3 runs 12 residues. The CDR3 region is CSARMLAETQYF. The DNA of the CDR3 is TGCAGTGCTAGAATGCTAGCAGAGACCCAGTACTTC.

V usage is TRBV10-3 and J usage is TRBJ2-1; TRBD2 matches at 8 bases. V was clipped by 2 bases and J by 0 bases; unmatched bases: 6. CDR1 is ENHRY, CDR2 SYGVKD, per germline. CDR3 length: 17 residues. For the CDR3, the DNA is TGTGCCATCAGTGAGGCTGAGCGGGGGCTCTCCTACAATGAGCAGTTCTTC. Its protein is CAISEAERGLSYNEQFF.

Ten or more counts support this clonotype. V gene TRBV2 combines with J gene TRBJ2-1, with D unresolved. Trimming removed 3 bases at V and 3 bases at J, with 0 bases between. CDR3 length: 11 amino acids. Per the germline V gene, CDR1 is SNHLY and CDR2 is FYNNEI. The CDR3 coding sequence is TGTGCCAGCAGTGACTACAATGAGCAGTTCTTC. Translating gives CASSDYNEQFF. Full variable domain (rest looked up from reference TRBV2 and TRBJ2-1): EPEVTQTPSHQVTQMGQEVILRCVPISNHLYFYWYRQILGQKVEFLVSFYNNEISEKSEIFDDQFSVERPDGSNFTLKIRSTKLEDSAMYFCASSDYNEQFFGPGTRLTVL.

This clonotype has just one count. The chain recombines TRBV29-1 with TRBJ2-3; D unresolved. V was trimmed by 7 bases and J by 10 bases, leaving 12 bases between them. Per the germline V gene, CDR1 is SQVTM and CDR2 is ANQGSEA. There are 10 residues in the CDR3. CDR3 sequence: CSAETQPQYF. In DNA, the CDR3 is TGCAGCGCCGAAACGCAACCGCAGTATTTT.

The chain is built from TRBV15 and TRBJ1-4; no definite D call. CDR3 size: 14 residues. V was clipped by 5 bases and J by 8 bases, with 15 bases between them. Germline CDR1 LNHNV, CDR2 YYDKDF (reference sequence). The chain's CDR3 is CATSLNLFSEKLFF. CDR3 in DNA: TGTGCCACCAGCTTGAACTTATTCAGCGAAAAACTGTTTTTT.

The chain joins TRBV24-1 to TRBJ2-1; D ambiguous. Germline V CDR1 and CDR2: KGHDR, SFDVKD. This CDR3 spans 13 amino acids. The V gene lost 0 bases and the J gene lost 5 bases, with 4 bases spanning the gap. The CDR3 sequence: CATSDLRNNEQFF. CDR3 DNA sequence: TGTGCCACCAGTGATTTGAGAAACAATGAGCAGTTCTTC.

The table lists this clonotype with many counts. This sequence joins TRBV27 and TRBJ2-7; TRBD1 matches 7 bases. The CDR3 sequence is 15 residues long. Trimming took 1 base from V and 3 from J; bases not matched to a gene: 6. Germline CDR1 reads MNHEY; CDR2 reads SMNVEV (reference sequence). The CDR3 region has the DNA TGTGCCAGCAGTTTATGGGGCAGGGGGAGCTACGAGCAGTACTTC. As protein: CASSLWGRGSYEQYF.

J is TRBJ1-6 and V is TRBV7-2; 7 nucleotides match TRBD1. Trimming took 6 bases from V and 8 from J; bases not matched to a gene: 10. Germline V lookup: CDR1 SGHTA, CDR2 FQGNSA. The CDR3 has 15 amino acids. CDR3 protein: CASRPFDRVDSPLHF. CDR3 DNA sequence: TGTGCCAGCAGACCCTTCGACAGGGTTGATTCACCCCTCCACTTT.

The V and J genes are TRBV9 and TRBJ2-7; D assignment may be TRBD1 or TRBD2 (5 bases each). The germline V and J ends were trimmed by 0 bases and 2 bases, with 18 bases remaining between them. Germline assignment: CDR1 SGDLS and CDR2 YYNGEE. There are 17 residues in the CDR3. The chain's CDR3 is CASSVDDAGTKAYEQYF. The CDR3 coding sequence is TGTGCCAGCAGCGTAGACGATGCCGGGACCAAAGCCTACGAGCAGTACTTC.

V usage is TRBV2 and J usage is TRBJ1-2; tentative D call: TRBD1 (6 bases). Trimming left V 6 bases short and J 5 bases short, with 10 bases between. Germline V gene data show CDR1 as SNHLY and CDR2 as FYNNEI. The CDR3 runs 12 residues. The CDR3: CASRGQQYGYTF. The CDR3 DNA reads as TGTGCCAGCAGAGGACAGCAATATGGCTACACCTTC.

The rearrangement links TRBV7-8 to TRBJ2-3, with 14 bases identical to TRBD2. The CDR3 runs to 16 residues. V was clipped by 5 bases and J by 1 base; unmatched bases: 2. CDR1 and CDR2 from the germline V gene are SGHVS and FQNEAQ. Here the CDR3 reads CASSGLAGGRTDTQYF. The CDR3 coding sequence is TGTGCCAGCAGCGGACTAGCGGGAGGTCGCACAGATACGCAGTATTTT. Looking up the rest from reference TRBV7-8 and TRBJ2-3 gives the full variable domain: GAGVSQSPRYKVAKRGQDVALRCDPISGHVSLFWYQQALGQGPEFLTYFQNEAQLDKSGLPSDRFFAERPEGSVSTLKIQRTQQEDSAVYLCASSGLAGGRTDTQYFGPGTRLTVL.

This clonotype was picked up a small number of times. The chain carries TRBV24-1 and TRBJ2-3; D call uncertain. The germline V gene has CDR1 KGHDR and CDR2 SFDVKD. The CDR3 runs to 16 residues. V gave up 4 bases and J gave up 0 bases, with 13 bases separating them. The CDR3 DNA follows: TGTGCCACCAGTGACCCTACCTCGTCTAGCACAGATACGCAGTATTTT. It codes for CATSDPTSSSTDTQYF.

The chain is built from TRBV25-1 and TRBJ1-1; perhaps TRBD1 as D (5 bases). CDR3 length equals 15 residues. V dropped 6 bases and J dropped 0 bases, with 14 bases sitting between them. Germline V CDR1 and CDR2: MGHDK, SYGVNS. CDR3 residues: CASRDIRDLNTEAFF. The CDR3 coding sequence is TGTGCCAGCAGAGATATACGGGACCTGAACACTGAAGCTTTCTTT. Variable domain in full (rest from reference TRBV25-1 and TRBJ1-1): EADIYQTPRYLVIGTGKKITLECSQTMGHDKMYWYQQDPGMELHLIHYSYGVNSTEKGDLSSESTVSRIRTEHFPLTLESARPSHTSQYLCASRDIRDLNTEAFFGQGTRLTVV.